This T cell receptor beta chain appears in the sequencing data of a study of beta chain features in type 1 diabetes. Overall study findings and caveats: Individuals with type 1 diabetes displayed fewer insertions and more deletions at VDJ junctions. It was among patients, rather than healthy donors, that naive, central memory and Treg TCRB repertoires appeared more similar. Sequencing the cDNA could make cells with high TCR expression show up more than they should.

V dropped 5 bases and J dropped 4; count of bases not matched to a gene: 12. The CDR3 contains 16 residues. From germline, CDR1 is MDHEN and CDR2 SYDVKM. A sort by CD45RO/CCR7/CD25/CD127/CD95/CD27 yielded CD4+ naive, central memory, regulatory and stem cell-like memory cells. Expressed TCRB transcripts were sequenced after all isolated RNA was converted to cDNA. Clones were read by immunoSEQ multiplex PCR, and TCRdb kept only the in-frame ones, dropping some. The table records approximately 400,000 clones, roughly 16% of them present only once. With respect to this clone: The antigen is undetermined.

The rearrangement uses TRBV28 and TRBJ1-1; TRBD1 matches at 8 bases. This clonotype was sampled from a woman under 30 in good health. Specimen: naive CD4+ T cells from blood. The CDR3 DNA reads as TGTGCCAGCAGTCCTCTGACAGGGGATATGGGCACTGAAGCTTTCTTT. This sequence encodes CASSPLTGDMGTEAFF.